This T cell receptor beta chain was captured in a study of vaccination effects on CD4 cells after COVID-19. The study, taken as a whole, reports: For convalescents, most of the spike-reactive clones seen post-vaccine were new vaccine-induced clones. Clones that were induced by infection or by vaccine showed marked contraction late after vaccination.

As to this clone: Its antigen is not identified.

The method was immunoSEQ multiplex PCR; TCRdb's version includes in-frame clones alone and lacks a portion of them. The top ten clones hold over 9.5% of a sample with 45,000 to 60,000 clones, more than 75% of them seen once. With about ten days of culture completed, CD4+ T cells were isolated. V shed 5 bases and J shed 2 bases, with 13 bases lying between them. Germline-derived CDR1 and CDR2 are SGHTA and FQGTGA. This CDR3 region has 16 residues. Specimen: CD4+ T cells from PBMCs cultured without peptide, collected before COVID-19 vaccination. The J gene is TRBJ2-6, the V gene TRBV7-3; no reliable D call. The receptor was isolated from a human donor who had a prior SARS-CoV-2 infection. The CDR3 DNA follows: TGTGCCAGCAGCCCTCTAGGTGGGACTGGGGCCAACGTCCTGACTTTC. This translates into CASSPLGGTGANVLTF.